Shown below are 13 T cell receptor beta chains from a single sample sequenced in a study of human T cells and chemical hapten exposure. Via MiXCR, TCRdb re-called the RACE reads, giving one row per CDR3 protein. The table includes roughly 81,000 distinct CDR3 sequences, 7.5% to 9.5% detected once. The time point here: pre-sensitization, week 0. Treatment specified: therapeutic diphenylcyclopropenone sensitization with weekly scalp DPC. The sample consisted of whole blood, taken in connection with sensitization to the hapten diphenylcyclopropenone (DPC). These TCRs come from a man aged 40-50 years with alopecia areata. Some clones in this sample may be carry-over from other donors' samples.

Only a few counts were recorded for this clonotype. The chain has TRBV28 and TRBJ1-2; 10 bases match TRBD1. Germline trimming cut 3 bases from V and 4 bases from J; bases unmatched to any gene: 2. The CDR3 covers 14 residues. Germline V CDR1 and CDR2: MDHEN, SYDVKM. The CDR3 nucleotides read TGTGCCAGCAGTTTTGGGACAGGGGTCTATGGCTACACCTTC. It codes for CASSFGTGVYGYTF.

This clonotype turned up a few times. The CDR3 DNA reads TGCAGTGCTGGGACTAGCGGGGTATACAATGAGCAGTTCTTC. This gives the protein CSAGTSGVYNEQFF. The gene calls are TRBV20-1 and TRBJ2-1; TRBD2 matches 13 bases. The CDR3 covers 14 residues. The trim removed 5 bases at V and 4 bases at J, leaving 2 bases unmatched. Germline V lookup: CDR1 DFQATT, CDR2 SNEGSKA (reference sequence).

The chain employs TRBV27 and TRBJ1-4, with a weak D call TRBD1 (5 bases). The germline gives CDR1 MNHEY, CDR2 SMNVEV (reference sequence). This CDR3 is built from 16 residues. Trimming removed 7 bases at V and 8 bases at J, with 23 bases between. CDR3 coding DNA: TGTGCCAGCACCATGACAGTCGGAGTAGGGATAGAAAAACTGTTTTTT. Translation gives CASTMTVGVGIEKLFF.

This clonotype has more than one count but fewer than ten. V is TRBV6-2 or TRBV6-3 and J is TRBJ2-1, with unresolved D. The CDR3 loop spans 16 amino acids. CDR1 is MNHEY and CDR2 is SVGEGT in the germline V gene. Trimming cost V 5 bases and J 6 bases, with 20 bases left between them. CDR3 nucleotide sequence: TGTGCCAGCAGTCAAACCTTCATACCGAGATCCAATGAGCAGTTCTTC. As protein: CASSQTFIPRSNEQFF.

Concerning this clonotype: Possible read error: a much larger clone is one base away. The chain is built from TRBV25-1 and TRBJ2-1, with 8 positions matching TRBD2. Germline V CDR1 and CDR2: MGHDK, SYGVNS. The V segment lost 5 bases and the J segment 7 bases; nucleotides outside the gene matches: 7. The CDR3 is made up of 14 amino acids. The CDR3 DNA follows: TGTGCCAGCAGTCTGAGCGGGAGACAGAATGAGCAGTTCTTC. Translated, it gives CASSLSGRQNEQFF.

J is TRBJ2-7 and V is TRBV18; 9 bases fit TRBD1. V dropped 3 bases and J dropped 2; count of bases not matched to a gene: 5. This CDR3 region has 15 residues. CDR1 and CDR2 from the germline V gene are KGHSH and LQKENI. The CDR3 protein is CASSPGTGNTYEQYV. CDR3 in DNA: TGTGCCAGCTCACCCGGGACAGGGAATACCTACGAGCAGTACGTC.

V usage is TRBV12-3 or TRBV12-4 and J usage is TRBJ2-7; D tentatively reads TRBD1 or TRBD2 (5 bases each). V shed 4 bases and J shed 6 bases, with 10 bases lying between them. The CDR3 totals 12 residues. CDR3 DNA sequence: TGTGCCAGCAGTTCGGGACCCCGCGAGCAGTACTTC. It specifies CASSSGPREQYF.

The chain has TRBV19 and TRBJ2-1; D is unresolved. The CDR3 is made up of 13 amino acids. Germline assignment: CDR1 LNHDA and CDR2 SQIVND (reference sequence). Trimming left V 4 bases short and J 4 bases short, with 8 bases between. The CDR3 sequence: CASSTDGYNEQFF. In DNA, the CDR3 is TGTGCCAGTAGTACGGACGGGTACAATGAGCAGTTCTTC.

At least ten counts were recorded for this clonotype. CDR3 nucleotides: TGCAGCGTTAGCAGAGTCGGCATCAGAGACTATGGCTACACCTTC. It yields the protein CSVSRVGIRDYGYTF. This rearrangement joins TRBV29-1 to TRBJ1-2, with D uncertain. V lost 5 bases, J lost 3 bases, and 19 bases lay in between. This CDR3 spans 15 amino acids. Germline CDR1 is SQVTM and CDR2 is ANQGSEA.

This clonotype was seen repeatedly, ten times or more. This sequence joins TRBV24-1 and TRBJ2-1; D may be TRBD2 (6 bases). This CDR3 comprises 12 residues. V gave up 10 bases and J gave up 6 bases, with 12 bases separating them. Germline CDR1 KGHDR, CDR2 SFDVKD. This CDR3 reads CATNPGGNEQFF. The CDR3 DNA reads as TGTGCCACAAATCCCGGGGGCAATGAGCAGTTCTTC.

This clonotype showed up just a few times. The gene calls are TRBV27 and TRBJ2-7; no definite D call. The germline gives CDR1 MNHEY, CDR2 SMNVEV (reference sequence). V lost 3 bases and J 2 bases, leaving 11 bases between the germline ends. There are 14 residues in the CDR3. The CDR3 DNA is TGTGCCAGCAGTTTCGGGCCTGCCCCCTACGAGCAGTACTTC. Protein product: CASSFGPAPYEQYF.

This clonotype was counted only a few times. This chain uses TRBV13 with TRBJ2-3; tentative D call: TRBD2 (5 bases). This CDR3 is built from 16 residues. Germline CDR1 reads PRHDT; CDR2 reads FYEKMQ (reference sequence). V was trimmed by 1 base and J by 1 base, leaving 12 bases between them. In DNA form, the CDR3 reads TGTGCCAGCAGCTTAGTCCAGCGGCCGGGCACAGATACGCAGTATTTT. It encodes CASSLVQRPGTDTQYF.

The gene calls are TRBV28 and TRBJ2-3, with TRBD2 matching over 11 bases. The CDR3 has 17 residues. Germline CDR1 reads MDHEN; CDR2 reads SYDVKM. V dropped 4 bases and J dropped 2; count of bases not matched to a gene: 8. As DNA, the CDR3 is TGTGCCAGCAGTTCCCCCAGTAGCGGGAGGGCCACAGATACGCAGTATTTT. This sequence encodes CASSSPSSGRATDTQYF.